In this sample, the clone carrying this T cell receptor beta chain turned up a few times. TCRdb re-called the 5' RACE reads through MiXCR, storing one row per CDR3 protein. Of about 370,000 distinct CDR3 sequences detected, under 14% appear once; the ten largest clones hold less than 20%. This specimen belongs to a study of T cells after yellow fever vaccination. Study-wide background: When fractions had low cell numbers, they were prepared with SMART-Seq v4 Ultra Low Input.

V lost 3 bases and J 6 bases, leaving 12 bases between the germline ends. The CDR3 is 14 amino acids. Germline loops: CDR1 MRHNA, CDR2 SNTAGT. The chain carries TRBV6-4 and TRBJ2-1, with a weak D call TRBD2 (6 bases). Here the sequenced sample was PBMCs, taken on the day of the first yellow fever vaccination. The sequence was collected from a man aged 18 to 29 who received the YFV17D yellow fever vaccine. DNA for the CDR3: TGTGCCAGCAGTGAGGAATGGGGAGGCAATGAGCAGTTCTTC. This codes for CASSEEWGGNEQFF.